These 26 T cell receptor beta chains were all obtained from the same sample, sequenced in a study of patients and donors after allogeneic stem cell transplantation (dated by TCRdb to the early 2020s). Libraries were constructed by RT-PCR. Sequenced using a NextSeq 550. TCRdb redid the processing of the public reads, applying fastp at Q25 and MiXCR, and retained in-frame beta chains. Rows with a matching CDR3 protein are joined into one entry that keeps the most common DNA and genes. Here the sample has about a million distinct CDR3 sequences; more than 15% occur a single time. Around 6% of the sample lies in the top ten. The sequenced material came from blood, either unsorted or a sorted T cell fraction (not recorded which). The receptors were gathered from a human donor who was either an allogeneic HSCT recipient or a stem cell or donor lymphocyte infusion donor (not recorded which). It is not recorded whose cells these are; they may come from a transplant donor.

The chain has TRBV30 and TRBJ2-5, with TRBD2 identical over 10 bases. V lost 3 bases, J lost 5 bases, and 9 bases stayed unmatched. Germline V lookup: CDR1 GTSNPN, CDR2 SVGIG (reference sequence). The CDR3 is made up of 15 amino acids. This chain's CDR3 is CAWSEREGPQETQYF. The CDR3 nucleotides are TGTGCCTGGAGCGAGCGGGAGGGCCCTCAGGAGACCCAGTACTTC. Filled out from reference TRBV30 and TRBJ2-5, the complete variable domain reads SQTIHQWPATLVQPVGSPLSLECTVEGTSNPNLYWYRQAAGRGLQLLFYSVGIGQISSEVPQNLSASRPQDRQFILSSKKLLLSDSGFYLCAWSEREGPQETQYFGPGTRLLVL.

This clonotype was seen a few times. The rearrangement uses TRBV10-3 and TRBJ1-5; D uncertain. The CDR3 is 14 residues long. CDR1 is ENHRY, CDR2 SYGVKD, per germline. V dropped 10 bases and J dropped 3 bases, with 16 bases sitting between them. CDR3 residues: CATSERTYNQPQHF. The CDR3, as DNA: TGTGCCACTTCGGAAAGAACCTACAATCAGCCCCAGCATTTT.

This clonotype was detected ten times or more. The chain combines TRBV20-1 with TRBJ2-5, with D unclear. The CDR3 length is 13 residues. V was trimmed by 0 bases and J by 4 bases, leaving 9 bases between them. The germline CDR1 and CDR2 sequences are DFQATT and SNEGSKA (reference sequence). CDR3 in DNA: TGCAGTGCTAGAGATCCAAGGGCAGAGACCCAGTACTTC. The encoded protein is CSARDPRAETQYF.

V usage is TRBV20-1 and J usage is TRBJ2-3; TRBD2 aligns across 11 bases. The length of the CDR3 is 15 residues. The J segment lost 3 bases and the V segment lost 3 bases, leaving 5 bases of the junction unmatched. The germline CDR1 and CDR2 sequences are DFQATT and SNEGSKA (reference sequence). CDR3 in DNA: TGCAGTGCTAGCGCTAGACTAGCGGGAACAGATACGCAGTATTTT. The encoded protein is CSASARLAGTDTQYF.

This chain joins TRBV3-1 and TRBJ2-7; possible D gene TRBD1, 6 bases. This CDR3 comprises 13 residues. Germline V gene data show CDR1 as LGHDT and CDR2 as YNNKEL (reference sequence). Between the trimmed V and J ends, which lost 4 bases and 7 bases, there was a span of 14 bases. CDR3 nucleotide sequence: TGTGCCAGCAGCCGAATGGGGGCAGCAGAGCAGTACTTC. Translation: CASSRMGAAEQYF.

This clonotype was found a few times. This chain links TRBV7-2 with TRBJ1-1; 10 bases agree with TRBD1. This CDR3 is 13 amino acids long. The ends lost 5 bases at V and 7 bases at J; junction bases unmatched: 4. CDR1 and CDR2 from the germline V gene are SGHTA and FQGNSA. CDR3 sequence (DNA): TGTGCCAGCAGCAGGGACAGGGGCGTTGAAGCTTTCTTT. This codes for CASSRDRGVEAFF.

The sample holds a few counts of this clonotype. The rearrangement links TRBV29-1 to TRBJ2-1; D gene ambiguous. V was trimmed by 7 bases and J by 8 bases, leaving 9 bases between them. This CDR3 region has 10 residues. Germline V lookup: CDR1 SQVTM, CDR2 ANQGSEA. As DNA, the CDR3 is TGCAGCGGGTGGGTCCATGAGCAGTTCTTC. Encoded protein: CSGWVHEQFF.

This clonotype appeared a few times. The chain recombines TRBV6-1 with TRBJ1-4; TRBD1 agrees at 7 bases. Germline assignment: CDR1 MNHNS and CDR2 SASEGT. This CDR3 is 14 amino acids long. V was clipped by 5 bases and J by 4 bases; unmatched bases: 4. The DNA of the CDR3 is TGTGCCAGCAGTCGGGACAGATTTAATGAAAAACTGTTTTTT. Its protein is CASSRDRFNEKLFF.

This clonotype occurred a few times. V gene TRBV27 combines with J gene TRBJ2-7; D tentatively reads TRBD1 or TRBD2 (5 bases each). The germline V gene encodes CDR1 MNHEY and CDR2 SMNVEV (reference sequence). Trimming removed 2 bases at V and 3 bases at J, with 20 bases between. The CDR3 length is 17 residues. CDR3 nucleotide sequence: TGTGCCAGCAGTTTAGGGGGATTCGGGCCCATTCTCTACGAGCAGTACTTC. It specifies CASSLGGFGPILYEQYF.

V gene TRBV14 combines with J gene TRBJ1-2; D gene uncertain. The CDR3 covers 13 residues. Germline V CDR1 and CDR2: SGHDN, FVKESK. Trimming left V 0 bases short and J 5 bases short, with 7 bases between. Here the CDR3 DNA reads TGTGCCAGCAGCCAAGATTTGGGGTATGGCTACACCTTC. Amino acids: CASSQDLGYGYTF.

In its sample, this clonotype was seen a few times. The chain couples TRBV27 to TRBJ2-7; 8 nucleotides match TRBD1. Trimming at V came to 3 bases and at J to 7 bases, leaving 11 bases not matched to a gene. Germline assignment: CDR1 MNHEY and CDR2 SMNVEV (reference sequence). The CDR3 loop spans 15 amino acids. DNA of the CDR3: TGTGCCAGCAGTTTCCGGGACAGGCCCCTTGGGGAGCAGTACTTC. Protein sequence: CASSFRDRPLGEQYF.

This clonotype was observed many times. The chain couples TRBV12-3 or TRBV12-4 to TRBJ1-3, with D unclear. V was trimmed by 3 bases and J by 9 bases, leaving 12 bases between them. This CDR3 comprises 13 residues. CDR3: CASSLQLRSTIYF. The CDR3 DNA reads TGTGCCAGCAGTTTGCAGCTTCGGAGCACCATATATTTT.

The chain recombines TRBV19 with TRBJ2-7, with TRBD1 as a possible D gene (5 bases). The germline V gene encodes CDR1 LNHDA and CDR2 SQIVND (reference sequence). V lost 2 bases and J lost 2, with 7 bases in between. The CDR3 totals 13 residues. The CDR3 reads CASSITGTYEQYF. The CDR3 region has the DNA TGTGCCAGTAGTATAACAGGTACCTACGAGCAGTACTTC.

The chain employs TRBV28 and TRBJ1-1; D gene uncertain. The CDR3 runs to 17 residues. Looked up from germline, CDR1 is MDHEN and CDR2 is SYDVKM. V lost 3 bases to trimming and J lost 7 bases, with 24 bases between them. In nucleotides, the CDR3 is TGTGCCAGCAGTTTTCAAGGGTGGTTAAATCCCCGGATTGAAGCTTTCTTT. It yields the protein CASSFQGWLNPRIEAFF.

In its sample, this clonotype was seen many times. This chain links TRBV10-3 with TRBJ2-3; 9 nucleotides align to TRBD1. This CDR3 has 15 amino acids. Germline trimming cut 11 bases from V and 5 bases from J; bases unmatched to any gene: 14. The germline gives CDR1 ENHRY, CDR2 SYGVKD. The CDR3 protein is CASHRDREGGDTQYF. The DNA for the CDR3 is TGTGCCTCCCACCGGGACAGGGAAGGTGGAGATACGCAGTATTTT.

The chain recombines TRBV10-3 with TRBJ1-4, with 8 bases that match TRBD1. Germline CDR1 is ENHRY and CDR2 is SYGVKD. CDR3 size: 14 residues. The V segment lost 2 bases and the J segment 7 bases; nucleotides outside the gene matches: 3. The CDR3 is CAISEGQGVEKLFF. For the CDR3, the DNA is TGTGCCATCAGTGAGGGACAGGGAGTTGAAAAACTGTTTTTT.

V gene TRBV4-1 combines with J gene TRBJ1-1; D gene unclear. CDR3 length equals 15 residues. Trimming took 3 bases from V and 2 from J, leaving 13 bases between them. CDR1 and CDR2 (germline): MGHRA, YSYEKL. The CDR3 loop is CASSHMGRVNTEAFF. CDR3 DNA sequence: TGCGCCAGCAGCCACATGGGCCGGGTAAACACTGAAGCTTTCTTT.

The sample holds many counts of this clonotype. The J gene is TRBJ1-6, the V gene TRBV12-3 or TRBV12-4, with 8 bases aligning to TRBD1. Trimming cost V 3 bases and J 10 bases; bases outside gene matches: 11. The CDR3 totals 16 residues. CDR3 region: CASSFGHGQGPSPLHF. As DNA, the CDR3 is TGTGCCAGCAGTTTTGGCCATGGACAGGGCCCCTCACCCCTCCACTTT.

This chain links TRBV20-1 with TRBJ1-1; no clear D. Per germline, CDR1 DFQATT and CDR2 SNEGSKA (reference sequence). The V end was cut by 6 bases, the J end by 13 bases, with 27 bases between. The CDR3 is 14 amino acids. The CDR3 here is CSAPNEGFSGDGFF. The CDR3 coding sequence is TGCAGTGCCCCGAATGAGGGATTTTCAGGTGATGGTTTCTTT.

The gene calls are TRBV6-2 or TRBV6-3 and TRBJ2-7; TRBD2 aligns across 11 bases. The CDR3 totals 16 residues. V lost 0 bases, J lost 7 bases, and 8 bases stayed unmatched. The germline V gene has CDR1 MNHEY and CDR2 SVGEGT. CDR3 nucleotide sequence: TGTGCCAGCAGTTACTCGAGTAGCGGGAGGGCCCAGGAGCAGTACTTC. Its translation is CASSYSSSGRAQEQYF.

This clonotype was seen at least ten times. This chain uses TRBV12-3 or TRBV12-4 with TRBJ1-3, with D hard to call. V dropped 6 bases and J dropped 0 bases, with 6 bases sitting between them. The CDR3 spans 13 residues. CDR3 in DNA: TGTGCCAGCAGCTTAATCTCTGGAAACACCATATATTTT. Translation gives CASSLISGNTIYF.

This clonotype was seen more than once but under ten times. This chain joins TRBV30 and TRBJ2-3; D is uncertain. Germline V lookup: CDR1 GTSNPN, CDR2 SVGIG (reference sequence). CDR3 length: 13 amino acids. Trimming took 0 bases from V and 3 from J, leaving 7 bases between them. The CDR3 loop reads CAWSVGSTDTQYF. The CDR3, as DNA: TGTGCCTGGAGTGTGGGCAGTACAGATACGCAGTATTTT.

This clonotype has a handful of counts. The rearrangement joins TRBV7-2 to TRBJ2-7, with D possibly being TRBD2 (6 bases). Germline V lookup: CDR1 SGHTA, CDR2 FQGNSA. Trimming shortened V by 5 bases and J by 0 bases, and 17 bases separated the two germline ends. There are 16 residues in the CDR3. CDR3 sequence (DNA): TGTGCCAGCAGCCCCGACGTCTTAGCGGTCTCCTACGAGCAGTACTTC. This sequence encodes CASSPDVLAVSYEQYF.

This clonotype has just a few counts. The DNA for the CDR3 is TGTGCCAGCACCTGGGGGGGCTCTGGAAACACCATATATTTT. Its protein product is CASTWGGSGNTIYF. The rearrangement links TRBV28 to TRBJ1-3; TRBD1 might be the D (5 bases). With 7 bases removed from V and 0 bases from J, the gap between germline ends came to 10 bases. This CDR3 contains 14 residues. CDR1 MDHEN and CDR2 SYDVKM come from the germline V gene. Full variable domain (remainder filled in from reference TRBV28 and TRBJ1-3): DVKVTQSSRYLVKRTGEKVFLECVQDMDHENMFWYRQDPGLGLRLIYFSYDVKMKEKGDIPEGYSVSREKKERFSLILESASTNQTSMYLCASTWGGSGNTIYFGEGSWLTVV.

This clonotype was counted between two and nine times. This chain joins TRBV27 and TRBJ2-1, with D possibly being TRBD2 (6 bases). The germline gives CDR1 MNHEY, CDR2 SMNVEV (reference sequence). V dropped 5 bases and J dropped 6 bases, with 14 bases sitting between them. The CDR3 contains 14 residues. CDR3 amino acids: CASSLGIAANEQFF. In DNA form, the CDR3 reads TGTGCCAGCAGTCTAGGGATAGCGGCCAATGAGCAGTTCTTC.

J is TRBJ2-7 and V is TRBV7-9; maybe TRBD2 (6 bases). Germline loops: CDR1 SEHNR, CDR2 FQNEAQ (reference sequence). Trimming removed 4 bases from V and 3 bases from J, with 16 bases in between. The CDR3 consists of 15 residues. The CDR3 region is CASSSSGTWGYEQYF. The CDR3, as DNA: TGTGCCAGCAGCTCCTCCGGGACTTGGGGCTACGAGCAGTACTTC.